The TCR beta chain under discussion was sequenced for a study of OX40 agonist ivuxolimab in advanced cancers. Study overall: Ivuxolimab is an agonistic anti-OX40 (CD134) antibody, and patients were treated with it. General study results and limits: CD4+ T cells averaged fewer expanded clones than CD8+ T cells.

J was trimmed by 4 bases and V by 0 bases; bases with no gene match: 8. The CDR3 covers 16 residues. The germline V gene has CDR1 LGHNA and CDR2 YSLEER. Clones were sequenced by immunoSEQ multiplex PCR, and TCRdb holds only the in-frame ones, with some missing. Of some 66,000 clones listed, about 80% were seen once; the top ten hold under 7%. Regarding this clone: Its antigen is still unknown.

The genes are TRBV4-3 and TRBJ2-7; TRBD2 agrees at 8 bases. Material: CD4+ or CD8+ T cells sorted from blood, obtained in a trial of the OX40 agonist ivuxolimab. This TCR was recovered from an adult with an advanced solid tumor such as melanoma, head and neck, liver or kidney cancer. Here the CDR3 DNA reads TGCGCCAGCAGCCAAGACTCGGGAGGGAGTAGGTACGAGCAGTACTTC. Protein sequence: CASSQDSGGSRYEQYF.